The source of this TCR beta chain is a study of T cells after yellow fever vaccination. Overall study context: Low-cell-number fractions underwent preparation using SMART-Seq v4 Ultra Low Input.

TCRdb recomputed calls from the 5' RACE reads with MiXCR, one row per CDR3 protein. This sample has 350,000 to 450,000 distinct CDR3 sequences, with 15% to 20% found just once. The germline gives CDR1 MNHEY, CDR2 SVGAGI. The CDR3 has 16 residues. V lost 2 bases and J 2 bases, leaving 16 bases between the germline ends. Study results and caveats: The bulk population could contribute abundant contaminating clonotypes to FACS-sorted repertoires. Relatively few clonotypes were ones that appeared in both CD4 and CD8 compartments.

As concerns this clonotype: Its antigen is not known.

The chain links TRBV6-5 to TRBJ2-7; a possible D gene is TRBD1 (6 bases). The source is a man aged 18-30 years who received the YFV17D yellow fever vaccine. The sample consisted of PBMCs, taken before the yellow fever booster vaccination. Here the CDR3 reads CASSYVQDRRPYEQYF. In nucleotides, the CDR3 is TGTGCCAGCAGTTACGTCCAAGACAGGCGGCCCTACGAGCAGTACTTC.